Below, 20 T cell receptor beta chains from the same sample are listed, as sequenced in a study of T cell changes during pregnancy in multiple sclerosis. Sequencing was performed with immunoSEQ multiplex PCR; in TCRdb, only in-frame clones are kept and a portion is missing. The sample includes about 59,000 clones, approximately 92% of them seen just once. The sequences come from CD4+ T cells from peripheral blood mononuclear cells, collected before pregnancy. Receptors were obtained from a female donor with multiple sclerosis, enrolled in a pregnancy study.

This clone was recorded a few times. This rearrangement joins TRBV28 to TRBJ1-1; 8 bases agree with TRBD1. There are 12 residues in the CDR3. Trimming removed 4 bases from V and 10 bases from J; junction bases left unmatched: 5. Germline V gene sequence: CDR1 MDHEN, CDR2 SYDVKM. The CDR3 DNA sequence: TGTGCCAGCAGTTCTAAAACAGGGGGAGCTTTCTTT. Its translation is CASSSKTGGAFF.

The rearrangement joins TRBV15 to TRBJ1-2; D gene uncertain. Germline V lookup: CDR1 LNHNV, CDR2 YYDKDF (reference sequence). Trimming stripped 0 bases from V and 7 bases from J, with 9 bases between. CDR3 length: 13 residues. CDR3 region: CATSRDRRGGYTF. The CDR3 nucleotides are TGTGCCACCAGCAGAGATAGGCGGGGTGGCTACACCTTC. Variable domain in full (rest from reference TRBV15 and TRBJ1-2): DAMVIQNPRYQVTQFGKPVTLSCSQTLNHNVMYWYQQKSSQAPKLLFHYYDKDFNNEADTPDNFQSRRPNTSFCFLDIRSPGLGDTAMYLCATSRDRRGGYTFGSGTRLTVV.

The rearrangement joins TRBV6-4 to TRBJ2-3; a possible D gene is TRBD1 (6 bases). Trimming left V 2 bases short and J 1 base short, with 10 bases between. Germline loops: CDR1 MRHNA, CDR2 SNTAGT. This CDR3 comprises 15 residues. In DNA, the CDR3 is TGTGCCAGCAGTGACGGACAGAGAGGCACAGATACGCAGTATTTT. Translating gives CASSDGQRGTDTQYF.

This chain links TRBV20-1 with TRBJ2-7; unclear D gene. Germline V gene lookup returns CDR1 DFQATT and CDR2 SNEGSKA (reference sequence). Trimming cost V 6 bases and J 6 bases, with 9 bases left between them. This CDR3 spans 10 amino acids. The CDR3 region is CSALDSEQYF. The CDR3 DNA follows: TGCAGTGCATTAGACTCCGAGCAGTACTTC.

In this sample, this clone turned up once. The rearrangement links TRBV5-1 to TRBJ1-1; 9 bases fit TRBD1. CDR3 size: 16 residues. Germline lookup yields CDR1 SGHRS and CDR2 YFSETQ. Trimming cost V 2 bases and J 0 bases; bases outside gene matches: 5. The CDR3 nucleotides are TGCGCCAGCAGCTTCGGACAGGGGCGACTGAACACTGAAGCTTTCTTT. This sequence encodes CASSFGQGRLNTEAFF.

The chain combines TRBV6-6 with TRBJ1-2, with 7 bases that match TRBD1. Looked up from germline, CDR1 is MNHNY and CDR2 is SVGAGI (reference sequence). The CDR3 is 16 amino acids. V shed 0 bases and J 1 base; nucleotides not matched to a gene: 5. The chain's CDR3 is CASSYSRGRDNYGYTF. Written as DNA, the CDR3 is TGTGCCAGCAGTTACTCGAGGGGGCGAGATAACTATGGCTACACCTTC.

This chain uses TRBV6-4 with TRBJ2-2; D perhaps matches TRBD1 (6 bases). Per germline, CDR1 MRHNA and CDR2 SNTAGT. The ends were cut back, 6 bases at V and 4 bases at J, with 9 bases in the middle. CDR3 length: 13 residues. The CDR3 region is CASRGQSTGELFF. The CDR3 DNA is TGTGCCAGCAGAGGACAGTCCACCGGGGAGCTGTTTTTT.

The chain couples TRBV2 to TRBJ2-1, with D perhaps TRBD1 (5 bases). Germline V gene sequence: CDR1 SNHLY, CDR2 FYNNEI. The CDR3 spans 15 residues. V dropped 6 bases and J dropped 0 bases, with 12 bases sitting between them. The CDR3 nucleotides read TGTGCCAGCAGGGACGGACAATCCTCCTACAATGAGCAGTTCTTC. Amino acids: CASRDGQSSYNEQFF.

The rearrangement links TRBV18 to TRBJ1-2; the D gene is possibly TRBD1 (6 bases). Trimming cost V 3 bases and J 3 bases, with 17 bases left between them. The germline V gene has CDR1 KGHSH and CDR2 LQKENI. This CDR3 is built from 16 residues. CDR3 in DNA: TGTGCCAGCTCACCCACCCTTGGACAGCGCGACTATGGCTACACCTTC. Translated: CASSPTLGQRDYGYTF.

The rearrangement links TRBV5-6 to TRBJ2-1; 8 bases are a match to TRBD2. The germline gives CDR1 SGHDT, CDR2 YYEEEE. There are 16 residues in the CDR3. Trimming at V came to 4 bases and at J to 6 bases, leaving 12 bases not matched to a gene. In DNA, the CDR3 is TGTGCCAGCAGCCCGGTCCTAGCGGGTAGCCGCAATGAGCAGTTCTTC. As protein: CASSPVLAGSRNEQFF. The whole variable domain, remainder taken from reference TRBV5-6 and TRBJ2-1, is DAGVTQSPTHLIKTRGQQVTLRCSPKSGHDTVSWYQQALGQGPQFIFQYYEEEERQRGNFPDRFSGHQFPNYSSELNVNALLLGDSALYLCASSPVLAGSRNEQFFGPGTRLTVL.

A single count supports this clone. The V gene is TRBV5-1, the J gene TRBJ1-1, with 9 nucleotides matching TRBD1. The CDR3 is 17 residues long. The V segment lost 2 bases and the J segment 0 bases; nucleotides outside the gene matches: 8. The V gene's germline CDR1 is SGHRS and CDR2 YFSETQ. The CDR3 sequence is CASSLKQGALMNTEAFF. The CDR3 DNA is TGCGCCAGCAGCTTAAAACAGGGGGCCCTAATGAACACTGAAGCTTTCTTT.

This chain's CDR3 is CAISDRGLVYNEQFF. CDR3 sequence (DNA): TGTGCCATCAGTGACAGGGGACTAGTCTACAATGAGCAGTTCTTC. This chain links TRBV10-3 with TRBJ2-1; 8 nucleotides agree with TRBD2. The V gene end was trimmed by 3 bases and the J gene end by 3 bases; junction bases not matched to a gene: 4. Germline assignment: CDR1 ENHRY and CDR2 SYGVKD. The CDR3 runs to 15 residues.

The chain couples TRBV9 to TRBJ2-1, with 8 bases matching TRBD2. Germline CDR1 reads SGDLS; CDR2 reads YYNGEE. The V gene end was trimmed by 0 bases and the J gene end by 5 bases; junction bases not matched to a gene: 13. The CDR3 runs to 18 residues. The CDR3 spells CASSVVFVGTRGDNEQFF. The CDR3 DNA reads TGTGCCAGCAGCGTAGTTTTCGTTGGGACTAGAGGTGACAATGAGCAGTTCTTC.

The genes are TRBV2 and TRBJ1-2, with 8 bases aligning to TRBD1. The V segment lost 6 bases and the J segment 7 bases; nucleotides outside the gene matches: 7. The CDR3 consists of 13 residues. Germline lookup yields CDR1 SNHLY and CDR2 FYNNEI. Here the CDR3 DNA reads TGTGCCAGCAGAGGACAGGGAGTCGGTGGCTACACCTTC. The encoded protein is CASRGQGVGGYTF.

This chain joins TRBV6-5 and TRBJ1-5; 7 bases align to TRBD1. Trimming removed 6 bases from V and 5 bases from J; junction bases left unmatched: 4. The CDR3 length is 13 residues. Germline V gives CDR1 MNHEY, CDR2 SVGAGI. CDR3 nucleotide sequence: TGTGCCAGCAGGGCAGGGGGAGATCAGCCCCAGCATTTT. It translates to CASRAGGDQPQHF.

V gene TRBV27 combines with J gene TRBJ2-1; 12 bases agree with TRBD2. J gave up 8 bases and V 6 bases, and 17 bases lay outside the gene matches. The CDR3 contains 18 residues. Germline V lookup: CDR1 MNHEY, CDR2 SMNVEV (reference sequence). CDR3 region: CASSSPILTSGRAYEQFF. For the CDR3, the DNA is TGTGCCAGCAGCTCTCCTATACTGACTAGCGGGAGAGCCTATGAGCAGTTCTTC.

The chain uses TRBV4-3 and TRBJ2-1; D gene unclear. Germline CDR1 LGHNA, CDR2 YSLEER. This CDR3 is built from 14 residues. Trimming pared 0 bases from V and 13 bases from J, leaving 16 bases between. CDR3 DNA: TGCGCCAGCAGCCAAGATCGAAGGTGGCTAGGACAGTTCTTC. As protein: CASSQDRRWLGQFF.

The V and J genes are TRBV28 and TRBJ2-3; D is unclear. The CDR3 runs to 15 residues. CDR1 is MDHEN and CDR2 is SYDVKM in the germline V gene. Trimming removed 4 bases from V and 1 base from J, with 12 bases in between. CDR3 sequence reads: CASSYFTLGTDTQYF. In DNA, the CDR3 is TGTGCCAGCAGTTACTTTACGTTGGGCACAGATACGCAGTATTTT. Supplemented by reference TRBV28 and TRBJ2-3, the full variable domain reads DVKVTQSSRYLVKRTGEKVFLECVQDMDHENMFWYRQDPGLGLRLIYFSYDVKMKEKGDIPEGYSVSREKKERFSLILESASTNQTSMYLCASSYFTLGTDTQYFGPGTRLTVL.

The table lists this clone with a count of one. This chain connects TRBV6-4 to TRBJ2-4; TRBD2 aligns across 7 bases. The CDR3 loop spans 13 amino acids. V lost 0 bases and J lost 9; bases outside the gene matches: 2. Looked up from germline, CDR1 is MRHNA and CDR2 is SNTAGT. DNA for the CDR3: TGTGCCAGCAGTGACTCTCCGGGAGGCATTCAGTACTTC. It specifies CASSDSPGGIQYF.

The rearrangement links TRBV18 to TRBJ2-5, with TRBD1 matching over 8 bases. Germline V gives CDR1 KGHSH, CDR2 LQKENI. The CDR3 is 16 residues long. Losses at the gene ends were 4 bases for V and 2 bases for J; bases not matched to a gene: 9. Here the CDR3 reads CASSQGQANLQETQYF. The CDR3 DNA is TGTGCCAGCTCACAGGGACAGGCAAACCTTCAAGAGACCCAGTACTTC.